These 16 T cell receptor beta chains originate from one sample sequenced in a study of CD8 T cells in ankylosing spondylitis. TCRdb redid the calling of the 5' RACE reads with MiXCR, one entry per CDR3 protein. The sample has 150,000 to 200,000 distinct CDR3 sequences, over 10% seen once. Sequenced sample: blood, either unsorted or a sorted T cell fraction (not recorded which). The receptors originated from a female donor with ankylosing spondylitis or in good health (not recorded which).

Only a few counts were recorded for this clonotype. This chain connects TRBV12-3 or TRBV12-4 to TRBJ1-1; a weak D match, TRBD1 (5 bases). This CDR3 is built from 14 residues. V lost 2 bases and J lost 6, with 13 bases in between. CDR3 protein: CASSLNSRGAEAFF. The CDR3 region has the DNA TGTGCCAGCAGTTTAAACTCCCGGGGCGCTGAAGCTTTCTTT.

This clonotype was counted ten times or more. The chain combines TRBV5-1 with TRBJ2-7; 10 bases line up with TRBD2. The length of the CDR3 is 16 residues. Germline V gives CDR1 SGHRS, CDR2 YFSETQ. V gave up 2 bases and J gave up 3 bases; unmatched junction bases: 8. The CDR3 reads CASSLLLAGKDYEQYF. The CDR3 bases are TGCGCCAGCAGCTTATTACTAGCGGGAAAAGACTACGAGCAGTACTTC.

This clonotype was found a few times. This chain's CDR3 is CASSPLRGQEVTEAFF. The CDR3 DNA follows: TGTGCCAGCTCACCACTCAGGGGGCAGGAGGTCACTGAAGCTTTCTTT. The chain links TRBV18 to TRBJ1-1, with TRBD1 matching 8 bases. Germline CDR1 KGHSH, CDR2 LQKENI. V trimming: 1 base; J trimming: 4 bases; junction bases outside the gene matches: 8. This CDR3 is 16 amino acids long.

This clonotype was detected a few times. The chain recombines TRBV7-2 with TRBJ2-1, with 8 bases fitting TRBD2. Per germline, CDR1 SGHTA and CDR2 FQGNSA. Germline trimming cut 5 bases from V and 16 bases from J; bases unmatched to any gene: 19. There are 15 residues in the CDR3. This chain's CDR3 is CASSPPRAGGGFIFF. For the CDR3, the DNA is TGTGCCAGCAGCCCCCCCCGGGCGGGAGGCGGGTTTATTTTCTTC.

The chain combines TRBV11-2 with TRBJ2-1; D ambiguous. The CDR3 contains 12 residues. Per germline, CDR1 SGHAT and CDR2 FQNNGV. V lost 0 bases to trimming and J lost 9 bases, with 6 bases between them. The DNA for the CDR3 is TGTGCCAGCAGCTTAGATCTGGGTGAGCAGTTCTTC. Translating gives CASSLDLGEQFF. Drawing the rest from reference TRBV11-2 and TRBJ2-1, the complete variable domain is EAGVAQSPRYKIIEKRQSVAFWCNPISGHATLYWYQQILGQGPKLLIQFQNNGVVDDSQLPKDRFSAERLKGVDSTLKIQPAKLEDSAVYLCASSLDLGEQFFGPGTRLTVL.

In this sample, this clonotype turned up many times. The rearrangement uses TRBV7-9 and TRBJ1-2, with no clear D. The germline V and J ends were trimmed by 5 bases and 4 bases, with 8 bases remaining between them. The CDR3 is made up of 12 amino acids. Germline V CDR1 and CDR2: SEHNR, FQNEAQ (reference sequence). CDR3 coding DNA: TGTGCCAGCAGCCCAGACCCCTATGGCTACACCTTC. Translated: CASSPDPYGYTF.

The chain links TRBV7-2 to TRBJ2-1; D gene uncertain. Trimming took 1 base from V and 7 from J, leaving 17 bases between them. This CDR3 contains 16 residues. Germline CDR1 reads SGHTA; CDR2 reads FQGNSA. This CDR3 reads CASSLDPVNRLNEQFF. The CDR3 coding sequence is TGTGCCAGCAGCTTAGACCCAGTAAACCGATTAAATGAGCAGTTCTTC.

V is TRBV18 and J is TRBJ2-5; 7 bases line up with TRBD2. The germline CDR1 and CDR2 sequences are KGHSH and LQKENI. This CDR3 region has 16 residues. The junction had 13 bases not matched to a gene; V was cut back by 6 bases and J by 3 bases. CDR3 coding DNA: TGTGCCAGCTCGTCCCGGTCAAGCGGGAACGAAGAGACCCAGTACTTC. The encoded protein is CASSSRSSGNEETQYF.

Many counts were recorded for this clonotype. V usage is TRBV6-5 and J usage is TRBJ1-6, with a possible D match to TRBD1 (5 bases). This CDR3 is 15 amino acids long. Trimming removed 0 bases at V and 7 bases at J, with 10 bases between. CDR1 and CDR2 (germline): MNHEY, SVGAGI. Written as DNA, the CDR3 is TGTGCCAGCAGTTACTCGCAGGGTGGGAATTCACCCCTCCACTTT. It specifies CASSYSQGGNSPLHF.

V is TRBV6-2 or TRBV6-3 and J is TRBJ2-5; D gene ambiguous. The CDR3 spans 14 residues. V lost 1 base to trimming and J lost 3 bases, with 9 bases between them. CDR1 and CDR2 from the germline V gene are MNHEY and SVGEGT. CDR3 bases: TGTGCCAGCAGTTACTGGGCCGACAAAGAGACCCAGTACTTC. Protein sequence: CASSYWADKETQYF.

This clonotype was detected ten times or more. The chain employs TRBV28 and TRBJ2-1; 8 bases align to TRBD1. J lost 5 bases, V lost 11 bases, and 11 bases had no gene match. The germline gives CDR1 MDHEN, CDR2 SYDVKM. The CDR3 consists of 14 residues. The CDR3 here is CASTGANRNNEQFF. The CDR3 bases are TGTGCCTCGACAGGGGCAAACCGTAACAATGAGCAGTTCTTC.

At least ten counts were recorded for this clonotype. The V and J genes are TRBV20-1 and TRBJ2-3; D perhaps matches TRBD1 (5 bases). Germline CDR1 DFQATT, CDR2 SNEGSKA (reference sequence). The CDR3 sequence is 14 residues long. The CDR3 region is CRAIGANDPDTQYF. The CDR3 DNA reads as TGCAGGGCAATAGGGGCTAATGATCCAGATACGCAGTATTTT.

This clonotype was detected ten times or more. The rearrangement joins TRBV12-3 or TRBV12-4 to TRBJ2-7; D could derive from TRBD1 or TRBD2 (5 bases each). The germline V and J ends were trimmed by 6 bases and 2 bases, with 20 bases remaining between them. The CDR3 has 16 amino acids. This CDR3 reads CASRRDGKLLTYEQYF. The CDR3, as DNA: TGTGCCAGCAGACGGGACGGAAAGCTCCTCACCTACGAGCAGTACTTC.

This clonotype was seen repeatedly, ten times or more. The CDR3: CSVVYLAGEQFF. The CDR3 DNA reads TGCAGCGTTGTATATCTAGCGGGTGAGCAGTTCTTC. The genes are TRBV29-1 and TRBJ2-1; TRBD2 matches at 8 bases. From germline, CDR1 is SQVTM and CDR2 ANQGSEA. This CDR3 contains 12 residues. J lost 9 bases, V lost 4 bases, and 5 bases had no gene match.

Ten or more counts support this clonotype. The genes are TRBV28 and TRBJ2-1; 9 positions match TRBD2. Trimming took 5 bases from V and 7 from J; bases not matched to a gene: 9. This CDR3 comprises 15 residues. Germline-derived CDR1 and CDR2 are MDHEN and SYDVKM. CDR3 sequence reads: CASSESSGSRNEQFF. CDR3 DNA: TGTGCCAGCAGTGAAAGTAGCGGGAGTCGAAATGAGCAGTTCTTC. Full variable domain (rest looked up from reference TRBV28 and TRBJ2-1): DVKVTQSSRYLVKRTGEKVFLECVQDMDHENMFWYRQDPGLGLRLIYFSYDVKMKEKGDIPEGYSVSREKKERFSLILESASTNQTSMYLCASSESSGSRNEQFFGPGTRLTVL.

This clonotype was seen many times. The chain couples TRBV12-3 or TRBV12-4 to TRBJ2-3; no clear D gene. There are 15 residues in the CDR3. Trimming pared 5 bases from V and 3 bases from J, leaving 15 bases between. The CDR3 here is CASSTTTGSTDTQYF. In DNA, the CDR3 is TGTGCCAGCAGTACAACGACCGGATCGACAGATACGCAGTATTTT.